This TCR beta chain was retrieved from a study of blood T cells in healthy people across ages. The study, taken as a whole, reports: The fall in TCR beta diversity per million T cells was roughly linear with age. Versus aged donors, long-lived donors had higher diversity and more naive CD4+ cells.

CDR1 is DFQATT and CDR2 is SNEGSKA in the germline V gene (reference sequence). This CDR3 comprises 15 residues. Total RNA extracted from each sample amounted to at least 5.5 micrograms. For this clonotype: Its specificity is unknown.

Together with a sample-barcoded 5' primer, a J-beta primer mix was included in a second PCR lasting roughly 6 to 12 cycles. TCRdb itself ran the 5' RACE reads through MiXCR, one entry per CDR3 protein. The repertoire holds hundreds of thousands of distinct CDR3 sequences, with approximately 50% as singletons. This receptor was obtained from a man in his fifties or sixties in good health. V usage is TRBV20-1 and J usage is TRBJ2-1, with TRBD2 matching over 8 bases. The better agreement between TRBJ2-7 and the DNA end casts doubt on the J call. Source material: blood. DNA of the CDR3: TGCAGTGCTAGAGATCGGCGGGGGGCCGGGGATGAGCAGTACTTC. Its translation is CSARDRRGAGDEQYF.